These T cell receptor beta chains were read from a single sample in a study of blood T cell repertoires in COVID-19. Clones were read by immunoSEQ multiplex PCR, and TCRdb kept only the in-frame ones, dropping some. The profile shows about 360,000 clones, around nine tenths of them singletons. Sample: peripheral blood. These receptors were obtained from a woman aged 60 to 75 with COVID-19, enrolled during active disease. Both conserved end residues are part of each CDR3. The D gene is left open where the match is weak. Clone size is not always given. Where it is, it says once, few, many or a class for expanded clones.

TRBV19,NA,16,TRBJ1-5,NA,TGTGCCAGTAGTATGGACAGAACATATAGCAATCAGCCCCAGCATTTT,CASSMDRTYSNQPQHF
TRBV6-5,NA,15,TRBJ1-6,NA,TGTGCCAGCAGTTACTCGGGACACGAGAATTCACCCCTCCACTTT,CASSYSGHENSPLHF
TRBV30,once,14,TRBJ2-7,TRBD2,TGTGCCTGGAACCCCGGGGGGGCCGTCTACGAGCAGTACTTC,CAWNPGGAVYEQYF
TRBV15,NA,17,TRBJ1-2,TRBD1,TGTGCCACCAGCAGTGAAACCGGGACACAGGGGGACTATGGCTACACCTTC,CATSSETGTQGDYGYTF
TRBV7-2,NA,17,TRBJ1-3,TRBD1,TGTGCCAGCAGCTTAGCCACGGGACAGGGCGGTGGAAACACCATATATTTT,CASSLATGQGGGNTIYF
TRBV5-4,NA,15,TRBJ2-3,TRBD1,TGTGCCAGCAGCTCGACAGGGGTTGTCACAGATACGCAGTATTTT,CASSSTGVVTDTQYF
TRBV7-8,NA,14,TRBJ2-7,NA,TGTGCCAGCAGCTTAGGGTGGGGGGGCAGCGAGCAGTACTTC,CASSLGWGGSEQYF
TRBV2,NA,16,TRBJ2-1,TRBD2,TGTGCCAGCCCCTTCACGCGACTAGCAGACTACAATGAGCAGTTCTTC,CASPFTRLADYNEQFF
TRBV2,NA,14,TRBJ2-2,TRBD2,TGTGCCACCTTAGCGGGGGAAAACACCGGGGAGCTGTTTTTT,CATLAGENTGELFF
TRBV24-1,NA,18,TRBJ2-2,TRBD1,TGTGCCACCAGTGACACATCCGGGACAGGGGGGAACACCGGGGAGCTGTTTTTT,CATSDTSGTGGNTGELFF
TRBV20-1,NA,11,TRBJ2-2,NA,TGCAGTGCTAACACCGCCGGGGAGCTGTTTTTT,CSANTAGELFF
TRBV10-2,NA,12,TRBJ1-2,NA,TGCGCCAGCAAGGGGTTCAACTATGGCTACACCTTC,CASKGFNYGYTF
TRBV19,NA,18,TRBJ1-6,TRBD1,TGTGCCAGTAGTATGGGGACAGATATTGCAAGATATAATTCACCCCTCCACTTT,CASSMGTDIARYNSPLHF
TRBV7-3,NA,12,TRBJ1-2,TRBD1,TGTGCCAGCAGCGGTACAGGGGCGGGCTACACCTTC,CASSGTGAGYTF
TRBV5-4,NA,15,TRBJ1-2,NA,TGTGCCAGCAGCCCCTCGACACAGGGTTTCCGGGGCTACACCTTC,CASSPSTQGFRGYTF
TRBV6-6,NA,14,TRBJ2-5,TRBD1,TGTGCCAGCAGTATGGACAGGGACCAAGAGACCCAGTACTTC,CASSMDRDQETQYF
TRBV6-6,NA,13,TRBJ1-2,TRBD1,TGTGCCAGCAGTTCGACAGGGTTAGGAGGCTACACCTTC,CASSSTGLGGYTF
TRBV12-5,NA,15,TRBJ2-7,TRBD1,TGTGCTAGTGGTACGGGACAGGCGGCGACCTACGAGCAGTACTTC,CASGTGQAATYEQYF
TRBV4-2,NA,18,TRBJ2-1,NA,TGTGCCAGCAGCCAAGTCCCTAATCTAGCCCTCACCTACAATGAGCAGTTCTTC,CASSQVPNLALTYNEQFF
TRBV3-1/TRBV3-2,NA,17,TRBJ1-4,NA,TGTGCCAGCAGCGGACGAAAAAGGGGGTCGGCTAATGAAAAACTGTTTTTT,CASSGRKRGSANEKLFF
TRBV27,NA,12,TRBJ1-5,TRBD1,TGTGCCAGCAGAACAGGGGTTCAGCCCCAGCATTTT,CASRTGVQPQHF
TRBV9,few,15,TRBJ2-7,TRBD2,TGTGCCAGCAGCTGGGCTAGCGGGCAGGAGTACGAGCAGTACTTC,CASSWASGQEYEQYF
TRBV2,NA,13,TRBJ2-5,TRBD2,TGTGCCAGCAGAGGGGCGGGGGAAGAGACCCAGTACTTC,CASRGAGEETQYF
TRBV2,once,17,TRBJ2-2,TRBD2,TGTGCCAGCAGCGGGACTAGCGGGGGGCTTTGGACCGGGGAGCTGTTTTTT,CASSGTSGGLWTGELFF
TRBV7-9,NA,14,TRBJ1-2,NA,TGTGCCAGCAGCTCGACAGCCTTATCGCTTGTCGACACCTTC,CASSSTALSLVDTF
TRBV7-6,few,15,TRBJ2-7,TRBD1,TGTGCCAGCAGCCAAGGGACAGGGAAGAGCTACGAGCAGTACTTC,CASSQGTGKSYEQYF
TRBV11-3,NA,14,TRBJ2-7,NA,TGTGCCAGCCAAGCCGGACAGAGCTCCTACGAGCAGTACTTC,CASQAGQSSYEQYF
TRBV9,once,14,TRBJ2-7,TRBD2,TGTGCCAGCAGCCTAGGAGCGGGGGCCTACGAGCAGTACTTC,CASSLGAGAYEQYF